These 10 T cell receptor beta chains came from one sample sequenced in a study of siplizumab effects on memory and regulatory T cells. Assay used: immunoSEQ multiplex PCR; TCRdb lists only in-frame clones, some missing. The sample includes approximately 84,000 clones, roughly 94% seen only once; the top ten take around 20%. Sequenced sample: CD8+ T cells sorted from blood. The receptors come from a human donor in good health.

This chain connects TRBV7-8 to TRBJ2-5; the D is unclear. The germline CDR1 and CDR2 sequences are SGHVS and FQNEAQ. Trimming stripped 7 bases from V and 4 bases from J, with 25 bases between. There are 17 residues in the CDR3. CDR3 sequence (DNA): TGTGCCAGCACCTCACCGGGCCGGCGGAGTGCAGGAGAGACCCAGTACTTC. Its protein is CASTSPGRRSAGETQYF. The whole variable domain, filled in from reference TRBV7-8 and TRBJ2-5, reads GAGVSQSPRYKVAKRGQDVALRCDPISGHVSLFWYQQALGQGPEFLTYFQNEAQLDKSGLPSDRFFAERPEGSVSTLKIQRTQQEDSAVYLCASTSPGRRSAGETQYFGPGTRLLVL.

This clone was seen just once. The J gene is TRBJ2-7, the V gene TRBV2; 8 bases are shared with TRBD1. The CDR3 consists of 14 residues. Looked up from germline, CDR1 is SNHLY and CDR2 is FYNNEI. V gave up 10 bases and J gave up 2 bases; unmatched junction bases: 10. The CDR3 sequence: CANAPGGIPYEQYF. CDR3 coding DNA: TGTGCCAACGCCCCAGGGGGCATACCCTACGAGCAGTACTTC.

CDR3 loop: CASTPRQGGGETQYF. CDR3 nucleotide sequence: TGTGCCAGTACCCCTAGGCAGGGGGGTGGAGAGACCCAGTACTTC. The genes are TRBV19 and TRBJ2-5; D may be TRBD1 (7 bases). The CDR3 contains 15 residues. V lost 7 bases to trimming and J lost 4 bases, with 19 bases between them. Germline lookup yields CDR1 LNHDA and CDR2 SQIVND (reference sequence). The whole variable domain, filled in from reference TRBV19 and TRBJ2-5, reads DGGITQSPKYLFRKEGQNVTLSCEQNLNHDAMYWYRQDPGQGLRLIYYSQIVNDFQKGDIAEGYSVSREKKESFPLTVTSAQKNPTAFYLCASTPRQGGGETQYFGPGTRLLVL.

This CDR3 reads CASSFSGDPSTDTQYF. CDR3 sequence (DNA): TGCGCCAGCAGCTTTAGCGGAGACCCTAGCACAGATACGCAGTATTTT. The chain combines TRBV5-1 with TRBJ2-3; possibly TRBD2 for D (6 bases). CDR1 and CDR2 (germline): SGHRS, YFSETQ. With 2 bases removed from V and 0 bases from J, the gap between germline ends came to 13 bases. The CDR3 runs 16 residues.

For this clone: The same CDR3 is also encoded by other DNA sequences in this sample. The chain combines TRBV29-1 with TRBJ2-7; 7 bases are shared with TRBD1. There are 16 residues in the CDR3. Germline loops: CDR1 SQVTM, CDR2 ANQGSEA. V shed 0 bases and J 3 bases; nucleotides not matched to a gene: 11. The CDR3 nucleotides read TGCAGCGTTGAAGATCGGACAGGAGTTGCCGACTACGAGCAGTACTTC. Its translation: CSVEDRTGVADYEQYF.

DNA of the CDR3: TGCAGCGTTGAAACTGCGACTAGCGGGAGCACCGGGGAGCTGTTTTTT. This translates into CSVETATSGSTGELFF. The chain couples TRBV29-1 to TRBJ2-2; the match to TRBD2 covers 12 bases. V lost 2 bases to trimming and J lost 4 bases; unmatched junction nucleotides: 5. This CDR3 is built from 16 residues. The germline V gene has CDR1 SQVTM and CDR2 ANQGSEA.

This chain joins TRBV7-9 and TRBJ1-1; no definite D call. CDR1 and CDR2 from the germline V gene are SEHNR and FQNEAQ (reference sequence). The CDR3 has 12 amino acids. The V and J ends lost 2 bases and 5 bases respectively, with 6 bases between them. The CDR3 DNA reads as TGTGCCAGCAGCTTATCTGGTACTGAAGCTTTCTTT. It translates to CASSLSGTEAFF.

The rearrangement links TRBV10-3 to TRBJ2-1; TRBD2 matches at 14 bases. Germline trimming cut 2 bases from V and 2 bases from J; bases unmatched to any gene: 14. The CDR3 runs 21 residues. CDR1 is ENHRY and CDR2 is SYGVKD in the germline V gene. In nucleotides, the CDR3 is TGTGCCATCAGTGAGACCTCCGGGACTAGCGGGAGTAGGGGCGCCTACAATGAGCAGTTCTTC. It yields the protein CAISETSGTSGSRGAYNEQFF.

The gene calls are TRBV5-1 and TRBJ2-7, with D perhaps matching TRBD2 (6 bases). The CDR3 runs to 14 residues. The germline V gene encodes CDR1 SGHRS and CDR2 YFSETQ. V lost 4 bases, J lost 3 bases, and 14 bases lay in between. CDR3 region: CASSLTTGGYEQYF. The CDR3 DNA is TGCGCCAGCAGCCTAACGACCGGGGGCTACGAGCAGTACTTC. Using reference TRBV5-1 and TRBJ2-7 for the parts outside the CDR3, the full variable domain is KAGVTQTPRYLIKTRGQQVTLSCSPISGHRSVSWYQQTPGQGLQFLFEYFSETQRNKGNFPGRFSGRQFSNSRSEMNVSTLELGDSALYLCASSLTTGGYEQYFGPGTRLTVT.

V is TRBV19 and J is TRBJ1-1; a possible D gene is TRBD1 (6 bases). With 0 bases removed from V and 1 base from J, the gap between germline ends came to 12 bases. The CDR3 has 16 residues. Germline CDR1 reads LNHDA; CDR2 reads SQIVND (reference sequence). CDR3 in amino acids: CASSIDDRFPNTEAFF. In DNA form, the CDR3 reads TGTGCCAGTAGTATAGACGACAGGTTCCCGAACACTGAAGCTTTCTTT.